What follows describes a single T cell receptor (beta chain). Its antigen is as yet unknown. From the 5' RACE reads, TCRdb called clonotypes with MiXCR, one entry per CDR3 protein. The sample shows 300,000 to 350,000 distinct CDR3 sequences, 3% to 4.5% of them seen only once. The CDR3 has 13 amino acids. The germline V gene has CDR1 SQVTM and CDR2 ANQGSEA. V was clipped by 7 bases and J by 4 bases, with 16 bases between them. This record belongs to a study of T cells after yellow fever vaccination. Notes on the study in general: Subsequent booster samples again held most clones from primary vaccination (nearly 98% CD4, nearly 90% CD8). A faster peak, day 5 versus 15, was reached by the weaker secondary response.

The material was PBMCs, obtained 5 days after the yellow fever booster vaccination. The clonotype was recovered from a man younger than 30 who received the YFV17D yellow fever vaccine. V is TRBV29-1 and J is TRBJ2-5; a possible D gene is TRBD1 (5 bases). CDR3 in amino acids: CSASSQGPETQYF. The DNA for the CDR3 is TGCAGCGCCTCGAGCCAGGGTCCAGAGACCCAGTACTTC.